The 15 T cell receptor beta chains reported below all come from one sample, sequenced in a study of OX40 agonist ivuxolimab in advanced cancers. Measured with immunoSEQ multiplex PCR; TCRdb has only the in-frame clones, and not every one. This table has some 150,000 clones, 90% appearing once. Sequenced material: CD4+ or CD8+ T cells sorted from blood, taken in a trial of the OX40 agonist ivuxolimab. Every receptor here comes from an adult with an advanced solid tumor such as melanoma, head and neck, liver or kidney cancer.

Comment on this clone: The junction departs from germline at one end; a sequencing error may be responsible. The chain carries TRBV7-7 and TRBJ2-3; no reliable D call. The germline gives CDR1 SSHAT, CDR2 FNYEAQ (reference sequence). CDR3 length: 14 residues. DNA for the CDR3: TGTGCTAGCAGCTTAGACGTCAACACAGATACGCAGTATTTT. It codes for CASSLDVNTDTQYF.

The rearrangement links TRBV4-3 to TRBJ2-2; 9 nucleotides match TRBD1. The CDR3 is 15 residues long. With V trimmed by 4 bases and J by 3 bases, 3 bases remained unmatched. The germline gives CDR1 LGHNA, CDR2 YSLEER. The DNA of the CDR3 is TGCGCCAGCAGCCGCGGACAGGGGTACACCGGGGAGCTGTTTTTT. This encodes CASSRGQGYTGELFF.

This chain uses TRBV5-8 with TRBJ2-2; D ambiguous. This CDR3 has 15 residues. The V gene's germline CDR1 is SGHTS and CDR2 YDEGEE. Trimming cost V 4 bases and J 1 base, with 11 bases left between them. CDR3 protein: CASSPGPKNTGELFF. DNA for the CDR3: TGTGCCAGCAGCCCAGGCCCTAAGAACACCGGGGAGCTGTTTTTT. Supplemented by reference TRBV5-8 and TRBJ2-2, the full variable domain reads EAGVTQSPTHLIKTRGQQATLRCSPISGHTSVYWYQQALGLGLQFLLWYDEGEERNRGNFPPRFSGRQFPNYSSELNVNALELEDSALYLCASSPGPKNTGELFFGEGSRLTVL.

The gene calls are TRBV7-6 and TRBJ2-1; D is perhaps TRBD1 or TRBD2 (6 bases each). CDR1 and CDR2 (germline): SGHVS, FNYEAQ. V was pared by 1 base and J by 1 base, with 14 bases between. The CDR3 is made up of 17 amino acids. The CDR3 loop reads CASSLEVTGTSYNEQFF. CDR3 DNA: TGTGCCAGCAGCTTAGAAGTTACAGGGACTTCCTACAATGAGCAGTTCTTC. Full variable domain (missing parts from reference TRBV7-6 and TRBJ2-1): GAGVSQSPRYKVTKRGQDVALRCDPISGHVSLYWYRQALGQGPEFLTYFNYEAQQDKSGLPNDRFSAERPEGSISTLTIQRTEQRDSAMYRCASSLEVTGTSYNEQFFGPGTRLTVL.

CDR3 DNA: TGTGCCAGCAGCCCAAGCTGGGCGGGGAACTACGAGCAGTACTTC. Translation: CASSPSWAGNYEQYF. The V gene is TRBV28, the J gene TRBJ2-7, with a weak D call TRBD2 (6 bases). Trimming cost V 6 bases and J 3 bases, with 18 bases left between them. From germline, CDR1 is MDHEN and CDR2 SYDVKM. The CDR3 is 15 amino acids.

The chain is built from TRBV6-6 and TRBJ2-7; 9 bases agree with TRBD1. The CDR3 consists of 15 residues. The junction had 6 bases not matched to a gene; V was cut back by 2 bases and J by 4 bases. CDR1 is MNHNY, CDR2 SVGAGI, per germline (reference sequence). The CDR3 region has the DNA TGTGCCAGCAGTTACGACGAACAGGGGGCTTACGAGCAGTACTTC. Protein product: CASSYDEQGAYEQYF.

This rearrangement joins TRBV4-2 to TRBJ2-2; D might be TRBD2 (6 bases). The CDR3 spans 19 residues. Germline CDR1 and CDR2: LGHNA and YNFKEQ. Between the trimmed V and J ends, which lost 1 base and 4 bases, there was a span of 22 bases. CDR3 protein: CASSQGLSSATRGTGELFF. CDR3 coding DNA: TGTGCCAGCAGCCAAGGTCTGTCTAGCGCAACGCGAGGCACCGGGGAGCTGTTTTTT.

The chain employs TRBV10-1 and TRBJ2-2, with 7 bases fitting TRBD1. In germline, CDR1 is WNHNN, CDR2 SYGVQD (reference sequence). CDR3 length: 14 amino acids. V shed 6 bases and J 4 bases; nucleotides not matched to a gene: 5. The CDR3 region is CASRAGTATGELFF. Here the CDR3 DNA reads TGCGCCAGCAGGGCCGGGACAGCCACCGGGGAGCTGTTTTTT.

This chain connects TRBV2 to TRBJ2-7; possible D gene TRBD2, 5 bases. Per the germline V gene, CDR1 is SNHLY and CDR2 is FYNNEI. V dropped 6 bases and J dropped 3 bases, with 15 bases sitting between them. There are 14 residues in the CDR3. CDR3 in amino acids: CASSFGREGYEQYF. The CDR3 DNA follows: TGTGCCAGCAGCTTCGGCCGCGAGGGCTACGAGCAGTACTTC.

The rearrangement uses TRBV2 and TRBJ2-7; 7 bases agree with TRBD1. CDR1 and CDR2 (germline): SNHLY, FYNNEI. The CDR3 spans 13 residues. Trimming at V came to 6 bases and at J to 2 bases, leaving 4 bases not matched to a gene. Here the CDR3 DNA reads TGTGCCAGCAGAGGACAGGAGACCTACGAGCAGTACTTC. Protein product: CASRGQETYEQYF.

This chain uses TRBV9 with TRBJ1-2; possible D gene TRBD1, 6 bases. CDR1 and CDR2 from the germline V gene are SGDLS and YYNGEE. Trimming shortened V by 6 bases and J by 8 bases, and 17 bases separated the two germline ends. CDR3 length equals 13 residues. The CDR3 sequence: CASTITGSGGYTF. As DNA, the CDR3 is TGTGCCAGCACCATAACAGGGAGCGGGGGCTACACCTTC.

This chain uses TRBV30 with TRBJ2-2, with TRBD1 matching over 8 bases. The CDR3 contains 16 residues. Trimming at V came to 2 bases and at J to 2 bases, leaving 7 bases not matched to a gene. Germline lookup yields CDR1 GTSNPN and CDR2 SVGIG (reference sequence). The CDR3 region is CAWSTGTGYNTGELFF. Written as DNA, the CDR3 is TGTGCCTGGAGTACAGGGACAGGCTATAACACCGGGGAGCTGTTTTTT.

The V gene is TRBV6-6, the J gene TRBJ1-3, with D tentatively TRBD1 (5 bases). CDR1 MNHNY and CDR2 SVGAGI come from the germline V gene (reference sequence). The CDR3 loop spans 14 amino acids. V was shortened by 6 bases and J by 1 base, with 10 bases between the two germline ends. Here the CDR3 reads CASRGEKSGNTIYF. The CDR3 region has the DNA TGTGCCAGCAGGGGGGAGAAGTCTGGAAACACCATATATTTT.

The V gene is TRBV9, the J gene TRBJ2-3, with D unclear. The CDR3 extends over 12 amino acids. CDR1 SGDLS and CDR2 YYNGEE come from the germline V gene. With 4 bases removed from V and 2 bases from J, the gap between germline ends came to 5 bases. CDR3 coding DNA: TGTGCCAGCAGCCAGACCACAGATACGCAGTATTTT. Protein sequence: CASSQTTDTQYF.

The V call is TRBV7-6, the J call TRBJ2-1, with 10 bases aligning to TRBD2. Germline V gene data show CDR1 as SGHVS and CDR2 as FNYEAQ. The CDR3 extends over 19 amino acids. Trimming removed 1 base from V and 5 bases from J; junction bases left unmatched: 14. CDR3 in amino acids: CASSLDGLAGVISNNEQFF. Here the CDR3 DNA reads TGTGCCAGCAGCTTAGACGGGCTAGCGGGAGTCATTAGTAACAATGAGCAGTTCTTC.